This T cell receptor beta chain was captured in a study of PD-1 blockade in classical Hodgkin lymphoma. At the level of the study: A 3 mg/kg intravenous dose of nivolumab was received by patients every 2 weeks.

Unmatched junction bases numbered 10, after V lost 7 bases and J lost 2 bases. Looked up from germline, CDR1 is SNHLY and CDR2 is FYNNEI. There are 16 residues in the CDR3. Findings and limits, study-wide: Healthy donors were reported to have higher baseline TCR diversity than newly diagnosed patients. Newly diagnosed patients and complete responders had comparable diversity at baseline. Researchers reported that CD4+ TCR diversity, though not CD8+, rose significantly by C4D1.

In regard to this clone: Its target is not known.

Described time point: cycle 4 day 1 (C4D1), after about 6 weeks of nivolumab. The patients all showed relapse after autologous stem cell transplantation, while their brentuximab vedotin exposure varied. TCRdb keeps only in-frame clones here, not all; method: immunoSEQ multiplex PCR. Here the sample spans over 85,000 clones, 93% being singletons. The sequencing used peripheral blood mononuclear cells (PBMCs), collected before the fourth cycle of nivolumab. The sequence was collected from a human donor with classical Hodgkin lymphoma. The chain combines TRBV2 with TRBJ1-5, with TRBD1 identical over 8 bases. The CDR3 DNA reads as TGTGCCAGCAAAGGGGCAGGGGGCACCGGCAATCAGCCCCAGCATTTT. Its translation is CASKGAGGTGNQPQHF.